Following are 32 T cell receptor beta chains from one sample sequenced in a study of blood T cells in healthy people across ages. Primers used in a second PCR of roughly 6 to 11 cycles were a sample-barcoded 5' primer and a J-beta primer mix. TCRdb re-called the 5' RACE reads through MiXCR, storing one row per CDR3 protein. Of about 1.7 million distinct CDR3 sequences in the sample, roughly 30% were seen once. The material sequenced was blood. These receptor sequences come from a woman under 40 in good health.

V usage is TRBV6-5 and J usage is TRBJ1-5, with D tentatively TRBD1 (5 bases). Trimming removed 2 bases from V and 7 bases from J, with 15 bases in between. Looked up from germline, CDR1 is MNHEY and CDR2 is SVGAGI. CDR3 size: 15 residues. The CDR3 region is CASSYGRAGTQPQHF. In DNA, the CDR3 is TGTGCCAGCAGTTACGGGCGGGCAGGGACCCAGCCCCAGCATTTT.

The chain recombines TRBV5-1 with TRBJ2-5, with D unresolved. Germline-derived CDR1 and CDR2 are SGHRS and YFSETQ. Trimming stripped 4 bases from V and 2 bases from J, with 12 bases between. The CDR3 length is 14 residues. In DNA form, the CDR3 reads TGCGCCAGCAGCCTCATCGAGATACAAGAGACCCAGTACTTC. Residues: CASSLIEIQETQYF. The full variable domain, its missing parts supplied by reference TRBV5-1 and TRBJ2-5, is KAGVTQTPRYLIKTRGQQVTLSCSPISGHRSVSWYQQTPGQGLQFLFEYFSETQRNKGNFPGRFSGRQFSNSRSEMNVSTLELGDSALYLCASSLIEIQETQYFGPGTRLLVL.

V and J are TRBV11-2 and TRBJ1-2; TRBD1 matches at 9 bases. The ends lost 4 bases at V and 4 bases at J; junction bases unmatched: 7. Germline V lookup: CDR1 SGHAT, CDR2 FQNNGV. The CDR3 has 15 amino acids. CDR3 residues: CASSSRQGGLYGYTF. Here the CDR3 DNA reads TGTGCCAGCAGCTCTCGACAGGGGGGCCTCTATGGCTACACCTTC. The full variable domain, its missing parts supplied by reference TRBV11-2 and TRBJ1-2, is EAGVAQSPRYKIIEKRQSVAFWCNPISGHATLYWYQQILGQGPKLLIQFQNNGVVDDSQLPKDRFSAERLKGVDSTLKIQPAKLEDSAVYLCASSSRQGGLYGYTFGSGTRLTVV.

The sample holds a few counts of this clonotype. The V call is TRBV5-6, the J call TRBJ1-5; no clear D gene. CDR3 length: 15 residues. V lost 6 bases and J 1 base, leaving 14 bases between the germline ends. The V gene's germline CDR1 is SGHDT and CDR2 YYEEEE. In DNA form, the CDR3 reads TGTGCCAGCACCCTATGGGGTAGGAGCAATCAGCCCCAGCATTTT. It yields the protein CASTLWGRSNQPQHF.

In this sample, this clonotype turned up a few times. Possible read error: a much larger clone is one base away. The rearrangement joins TRBV6-5 to TRBJ2-1; D gene ambiguous. This CDR3 spans 16 amino acids. Germline V gene sequence: CDR1 MNHEY, CDR2 SVGAGI. In DNA form, the CDR3 reads TGTGCCAGCAGTCACTCCGGCGCCAGCTCCTACAATGAGCAGTTCTTC. The encoded protein is CASSHSGASSYNEQFF.

In its sample, this clonotype was seen a few times. This chain connects TRBV9 to TRBJ2-5; a weak D match, TRBD1 (6 bases). Trimming shortened V by 0 bases and J by 11 bases, and 14 bases separated the two germline ends. The CDR3 is made up of 13 amino acids. Germline CDR1 reads SGDLS; CDR2 reads YYNGEE. The DNA of the CDR3 is TGTGCCAGCAGCGTAGAGGGGGACAATGAGCAGTACTTC. Amino acid sequence: CASSVEGDNEQYF.

This clonotype has a count of ten or more. The CDR3 nucleotides read TGTGCCAGCAGTCCCCGGTCTAGCGTAAAGACCCAGTACTTC. Residues: CASSPRSSVKTQYF. The rearrangement uses TRBV12-3 or TRBV12-4 and TRBJ2-5, with a possible D match to TRBD2 (6 bases). V lost 5 bases and J lost 6, with 16 bases in between. There are 14 residues in the CDR3.

This chain links TRBV7-9 with TRBJ2-1; 10 bases align to TRBD1. V trimming: 9 bases; J trimming: 10 bases; junction bases outside the gene matches: 9. There are 13 residues in the CDR3. In germline, CDR1 is SEHNR, CDR2 FQNEAQ (reference sequence). This CDR3 is CARGQGPFGEQFF. CDR3 DNA sequence: TGTGCCAGGGGACAGGGGCCTTTTGGAGAGCAGTTCTTC.

The chain is built from TRBV4-2 and TRBJ2-6; no clear D gene. V gave up 0 bases and J gave up 0 bases, with 6 bases separating them. Per germline, CDR1 LGHNA and CDR2 YNFKEQ. This CDR3 is 16 amino acids long. The CDR3 DNA follows: TGTGCCAGCAGCCAAGAAGACACCTCTGGGGCCAACGTCCTGACTTTC. Amino acid sequence: CASSQEDTSGANVLTF.

This clonotype has only a few counts. The chain uses TRBV12-3 or TRBV12-4 and TRBJ2-7; 8 bases are a match to TRBD1. This CDR3 spans 13 amino acids. J lost 6 bases, V lost 8 bases, and 9 bases had no gene match. The CDR3 spells CASGTGVFAEQYF. In DNA form, the CDR3 reads TGTGCCAGCGGGACAGGAGTTTTTGCCGAGCAGTACTTC.

This clonotype was picked up many times. V is TRBV20-1 and J is TRBJ2-1, with TRBD2 matching 7 bases. Germline V gives CDR1 DFQATT, CDR2 SNEGSKA (reference sequence). V shed 0 bases, J shed 4 bases, and the junction held 6 bases outside the gene matches. The CDR3 spans 15 residues. In DNA, the CDR3 is TGCAGTGCTAGAGATCTTCGCGGGGGATACAATGAGCAGTTCTTC. Amino acid sequence: CSARDLRGGYNEQFF.

This clonotype has a count of ten or more. The chain combines TRBV12-3 or TRBV12-4 with TRBJ1-5; TRBD1 is a possible D gene (6 bases). This CDR3 region has 12 residues. Deletions cut 6 bases from V and 4 bases from J, with 7 bases between. CDR3 sequence: CASSTGNQPQHF. The CDR3 nucleotides read TGTGCCAGCAGCACAGGGAATCAGCCCCAGCATTTT.

On this clonotype itself: Germline is not matched at one junction end, which may reflect a read error. This chain joins TRBV28 and TRBJ1-1; 7 bases match TRBD1. The CDR3 is made up of 14 amino acids. CDR1 and CDR2 (germline): MDHEN, SYDVKM. This CDR3 is CTSRGGVINTEAFF. In DNA, the CDR3 is TGTACCAGCAGGGGGGGAGTTATCAACACTGAAGCTTTCTTT.

This rearrangement joins TRBV29-1 to TRBJ2-5; D unclear. Trimming left V 1 base short and J 0 bases short, with 9 bases between. CDR3 length: 14 amino acids. Germline lookup yields CDR1 SQVTM and CDR2 ANQGSEA. The CDR3 region has the DNA TGCAGCGTTGAAGGGGGTGGGGACCAAGAGACCCAGTACTTC. Protein product: CSVEGGGDQETQYF.

A word on this clonotype: A much larger clonotype is one base distant, so this may be a read error. The chain uses TRBV6-2 or TRBV6-3 and TRBJ2-5; TRBD2 agrees at 7 bases. V lost 5 bases, J lost 11 bases, and 20 bases stayed unmatched. Looked up from germline, CDR1 is MNHEY and CDR2 is SVGEGT. This CDR3 comprises 16 residues. The CDR3 protein is CASSPYGGRAFDEQYF. The CDR3 DNA reads as TGTGCCAGCAGTCCCTATGGAGGGAGGGCCTTCGATGAGCAGTACTTC.

The chain recombines TRBV20-1 with TRBJ2-1; D not certain. Trimming cost V 2 bases and J 0 bases, with 23 bases left between them. The CDR3 is made up of 19 amino acids. From germline, CDR1 is DFQATT and CDR2 SNEGSKA (reference sequence). In DNA form, the CDR3 reads TGCAGTGCTAGATCCCCCACCGGTATCTCGGCTATCTCCTACAATGAGCAGTTCTTC. Its protein product is CSARSPTGISAISYNEQFF.

This clonotype has only a few counts. The J gene is TRBJ2-1, the V gene TRBV10-3; 13 bases are a match to TRBD2. This CDR3 has 16 residues. The trim removed 6 bases at V and 8 bases at J, leaving 10 bases unmatched. Germline V gives CDR1 ENHRY, CDR2 SYGVKD. The CDR3 protein is CAIRGTSGMGGYEQFF. DNA of the CDR3: TGTGCCATCAGGGGGACTAGCGGGATGGGGGGTTATGAGCAGTTCTTC.

The rearrangement joins TRBV7-9 to TRBJ2-1, with D possibly being TRBD2 (6 bases). The CDR3 runs 14 residues. Germline CDR1 is SEHNR and CDR2 is FQNEAQ (reference sequence). V shed 4 bases and J shed 5 bases, with 12 bases lying between them. The CDR3 reads CASSSDSGDNEQFF. For the CDR3, the DNA is TGTGCCAGCAGCTCTGATAGCGGAGACAATGAGCAGTTCTTC.

This clonotype has a handful of counts. The chain carries TRBV7-2 and TRBJ2-1; D perhaps matches TRBD2 (5 bases). This CDR3 is 15 amino acids long. The V gene lost 3 bases and the J gene lost 0 bases, with 9 bases spanning the gap. In germline, CDR1 is SGHTA, CDR2 FQGNSA. This chain's CDR3 is CASSFGVSSYNEQFF. CDR3 DNA sequence: TGTGCCAGCAGCTTCGGGGTGAGCTCCTACAATGAGCAGTTCTTC. Full variable domain (missing parts from reference TRBV7-2 and TRBJ2-1): GAGVSQSPSNKVTEKGKDVELRCDPISGHTALYWYRQSLGQGLEFLIYFQGNSAPDKSGLPSDRFSAERTGGSVSTLTIQRTQQEDSAVYLCASSFGVSSYNEQFFGPGTRLTVL.

The sample holds one count of this clonotype. The rearrangement uses TRBV20-1 and TRBJ2-3; D is uncertain. V lost 5 bases to trimming and J lost 2 bases, with 8 bases between them. From germline, CDR1 is DFQATT and CDR2 SNEGSKA (reference sequence). The CDR3 extends over 12 amino acids. The CDR3: CSARHYTDTQYF. CDR3 in DNA: TGCAGTGCTCGCCATTACACAGATACGCAGTATTTT.

Ten or more counts support this clonotype. The chain combines TRBV7-3 with TRBJ2-5, with D possibly called TRBD1 or TRBD2 (5 bases each). Trimming took 2 bases from V and 2 from J, leaving 12 bases between them. CDR3 length: 15 residues. Germline V CDR1 and CDR2: SGHTA, FQGTGA. CDR3 in DNA: TGTGCCAGCAGCTTATCCCCGGGGCCTCAAGAGACCCAGTACTTC. It yields the protein CASSLSPGPQETQYF.

This clonotype was observed at least ten times. The CDR3 sequence is CASSSRSQTSGSSYEQYF. The CDR3 DNA reads as TGTGCCAGCAGCTCCCGTAGCCAAACTAGCGGGAGCTCCTACGAGCAGTACTTC. The chain carries TRBV7-6 and TRBJ2-7, with 11 bases identical to TRBD2. The CDR3 consists of 18 residues. The germline V gene encodes CDR1 SGHVS and CDR2 FNYEAQ. Germline trimming cut 4 bases from V and 0 bases from J; bases unmatched to any gene: 11.

There are a few counts of this clonotype. V usage is TRBV20-1 and J usage is TRBJ2-1, with 9 bases that match TRBD2. Trimming cost V 0 bases and J 4 bases; bases outside gene matches: 1. Looked up from germline, CDR1 is DFQATT and CDR2 is SNEGSKA (reference sequence). The CDR3 extends over 14 amino acids. CDR3 sequence (DNA): TGCAGTGCTAGAGACCTAGCGGGGTACAATGAGCAGTTCTTC. It translates to CSARDLAGYNEQFF.

This clonotype was found a few times. Germline is not matched at one junction end, which may reflect a read error. The chain links TRBV3-1 to TRBJ2-7; D possibly corresponds to TRBD1 (5 bases). The CDR3 is 14 amino acids. Germline V gene data show CDR1 as LGHDT and CDR2 as YNNKEL (reference sequence). CDR3 loop: CASSQDDSSYEQYF. The CDR3 nucleotides are TGCGCCAGCAGCCAAGACGACAGCTCCTACGAGCAGTACTTC.

This clonotype showed up many times. V usage is TRBV11-2 and J usage is TRBJ2-6; D gene ambiguous. Trimming left V 4 bases short and J 2 bases short, with 9 bases between. This CDR3 is 15 amino acids long. Per the germline V gene, CDR1 is SGHAT and CDR2 is FQNNGV. CDR3 amino acids: CASSSTAPGANVLTF. The DNA for the CDR3 is TGTGCCAGCAGCTCCACAGCCCCTGGGGCCAACGTCCTGACTTTC. The whole variable domain, filled in from reference TRBV11-2 and TRBJ2-6, reads EAGVAQSPRYKIIEKRQSVAFWCNPISGHATLYWYQQILGQGPKLLIQFQNNGVVDDSQLPKDRFSAERLKGVDSTLKIQPAKLEDSAVYLCASSSTAPGANVLTFGAGSRLTVL.

This clonotype was detected only a few times. V is TRBV28 and J is TRBJ1-4, with D hard to call. The CDR3 covers 14 residues. V lost 2 bases and J lost 3, with 7 bases in between. CDR1 and CDR2 (germline): MDHEN, SYDVKM. The CDR3 nucleotides read TGTGCCAGCAGTTTAATGAGGTCTAATGAAAAACTGTTTTTT. Translated: CASSLMRSNEKLFF.

The sample holds a few counts of this clonotype. This sequence joins TRBV20-1 and TRBJ2-1; 7 bases align to TRBD2. Germline assignment: CDR1 DFQATT and CDR2 SNEGSKA (reference sequence). The CDR3 is 19 residues long. V lost 0 bases, J lost 10 bases, and 24 bases stayed unmatched. In nucleotides, the CDR3 is TGCAGTGCTAGAGAACTATACGCCCGGGCTAGCGGTCGATCGAGCGAGCAGTTCTTC. Amino acid sequence: CSARELYARASGRSSEQFF.

Note on this clonotype: Just one base apart from a much larger clone, this may be a read error. This rearrangement joins TRBV11-2 to TRBJ2-2; possibly TRBD1 for D (5 bases). The CDR3 runs 13 residues. V lost 5 bases and J lost 6, with 10 bases in between. Germline V CDR1 and CDR2: SGHAT, FQNNGV. CDR3 region: CASSPGASGELFF. Written as DNA, the CDR3 is TGTGCCAGCAGCCCTGGGGCGTCCGGGGAGCTGTTTTTT.

The rearrangement uses TRBV7-2 and TRBJ2-1; tentative D call: TRBD2 (5 bases). The last part of the DNA fits TRBJ2-7 better; the J call may be wrong. Germline V gene lookup returns CDR1 SGHTA and CDR2 FQGNSA. This CDR3 has 16 amino acids. The DNA of the CDR3 is TGTGCCAGCAGCTTATATTCTTCTAGCTCCTACAATGAGCAGTACTTC. Translated, it gives CASSLYSSSSYNEQYF.

This clonotype came up a few times. The V and J genes are TRBV7-9 and TRBJ2-3, with 10 bases aligning to TRBD2. CDR1 is SEHNR and CDR2 is FQNEAQ in the germline V gene (reference sequence). The CDR3 consists of 17 residues. Trimming at V came to 2 bases and at J to 4 bases, leaving 9 bases not matched to a gene. The CDR3 DNA sequence: TGTGCCAGCAGCTTATCCACGACTAGCGGGCAGGCAGATACGCAGTATTTT. It encodes CASSLSTTSGQADTQYF.

The chain uses TRBV20-1 and TRBJ2-4, with D perhaps TRBD1 (6 bases). Germline CDR1 reads DFQATT; CDR2 reads SNEGSKA (reference sequence). The V end lost 0 bases, the J end lost 2 bases, and 14 bases lay between the germline ends. The CDR3 runs to 16 residues. For the CDR3, the DNA is TGCAGTGCTAGAGATGGCTTACAGGGAACCAAAAACATTCAGTACTTC. Protein sequence: CSARDGLQGTKNIQYF.

In its sample, this clonotype was seen many times. This chain links TRBV5-1 with TRBJ2-7; the D gene is possibly TRBD2 (7 bases). This CDR3 comprises 14 residues. The germline V gene encodes CDR1 SGHRS and CDR2 YFSETQ. V gave up 4 bases and J gave up 3 bases, with 14 bases separating them. CDR3 amino acids: CASSTEGGLYEQYF. CDR3 nucleotides: TGCGCCAGCAGCACGGAGGGGGGGCTCTACGAGCAGTACTTC.